The rows below give T cell receptor beta chains drawn from one sample of a study of shared clonotypes between healthy human individuals. Using immunoSEQ multiplex PCR, the repertoire was profiled, and TCRdb retains in-frame clones only, with some absent. The profile shows about 2.4 million clones, roughly nine tenths of them singletons. Sequencing was carried out using naive CD4+ T cells sorted from blood. The source of these receptors is a man aged 18 to 30 in good health. The CDR3 runs from the conserved cysteine through the conserved F or W. Each record gives: clone size, D gene, J gene, V gene, CDR3 protein, CDR3 DNA. A D gene is named only where the DNA matches it firmly. Clone size is not always given. Where it is, it says once, few, many or a class for expanded clones.

-,-,TRBJ1-1,TRBV28,CATLFTGEAFF,TGTGCCACCCTTTTTACGGGTGAAGCTTTCTTT
-,TRBD1,TRBJ2-1,TRBV27,CASNPGRQGGINEQFF,TGTGCCAGCAATCCTGGAAGACAGGGTGGGATAAATGAGCAGTTCTTC
-,TRBD2,TRBJ2-7,TRBV27,CASSLSKLAGYYEQYF,TGTGCCAGCAGTTTATCGAAACTAGCGGGCTACTACGAGCAGTACTTC
-,-,TRBJ2-7,TRBV5-4,CASSLESSYEQYF,TGTGCCAGCAGCCTGGAAAGCTCCTACGAGCAGTACTTC
once,TRBD2,TRBJ2-3,TRBV2,CASLWTSGDTQYF,TGTGCCAGCCTCTGGACTAGCGGAGATACGCAGTATTTT
-,-,TRBJ1-6,TRBV13,CASSFSGASSYNSPLHF,TGTGCCAGCAGCTTTTCTGGGGCTAGCTCCTATAATTCACCCCTCCACTTT
-,-,TRBJ2-7,TRBV10-2,CASSDPWQNYEQYF,TGCGCCAGCAGCGACCCTTGGCAGAACTACGAGCAGTACTTC
-,-,TRBJ1-1,TRBV7-2,CASSLDTRNTEAFF,TGTGCCAGCAGCTTAGACACCCGGAACACTGAAGCTTTCTTT
-,-,TRBJ2-4,TRBV5-4,CASSFSVDLAKNIQYF,TGTGCCAGCAGCTTTTCTGTCGATCTAGCCAAAAACATTCAGTACTTC
-,TRBD1,TRBJ2-1,TRBV19,CASSTNSLQGMLGQFF,TGTGCCAGTAGTACGAACTCCCTACAGGGGATGTTGGGGCAGTTCTTC
-,-,TRBJ2-1,TRBV19,CASTKGRTDYNEQFF,TGTGCCAGTACGAAGGGGCGGACGGACTACAATGAGCAGTTCTTC
-,-,TRBJ2-2,TRBV5-4,CASSPGQGATGELFF,TGTGCCAGCAGCCCTGGGCAGGGAGCCACCGGGGAGCTGTTTTTT
-,TRBD2,TRBJ2-1,TRBV6-1,CASSERVTSGSHEQFF,TGTGCCAGCAGTGAAAGGGTTACTAGCGGGAGCCATGAGCAGTTCTTC
few,TRBD1,TRBJ1-1,TRBV28,CASSLTGFEAFF,TGTGCCAGCAGTCTGACAGGGTTTGAAGCTTTCTTT
-,TRBD1,TRBJ1-6,TRBV18,CASSPQNRGENSPLHF,TGTGCCAGCTCACCGCAGAACAGGGGGGAAAATTCACCCCTCCACTTT
-,-,TRBJ1-3,TRBV19,CASSIRRGISGNTIYF,TGTGCCAGTAGTATTCGAAGGGGGATCTCTGGAAACACCATATATTTT
-,-,TRBJ2-3,TRBV29-1,CSFLGGTDTQYF,TGCAGTTTCTTAGGAGGCACAGATACGCAGTATTTT
-,TRBD2,TRBJ2-7,TRBV10-2,CASSERSGLAETYEQYF,TGCGCCAGCAGCGAAAGATCGGGACTAGCGGAAACCTACGAGCAGTACTTC
-,-,TRBJ2-7,TRBV4-1,CASSLRSEGAREQYF,TGCGCCAGCAGCCTCAGGTCGGAGGGGGCCCGCGAGCAGTACTTC
-,TRBD2,TRBJ2-1,TRBV11-1,CASSHSGDQFF,TGTGCCAGCAGTCATAGCGGGGATCAGTTCTTC
-,TRBD2,TRBJ2-5,TRBV9,CASSAGTSGGQETQYF,TGTGCCAGCAGCGCAGGGACTAGCGGTGGGCAAGAGACCCAGTACTTC
-,-,TRBJ2-5,TRBV5-4,CASSLSGRQETQYF,TGTGCCAGCAGCTTGTCGGGTAGACAAGAGACCCAGTACTTC
-,-,TRBJ2-3,TRBV10-2,CASDPGDPGADTQYF,TGCGCCAGCGACCCAGGGGACCCTGGCGCAGATACGCAGTATTTT
-,-,TRBJ1-1,TRBV18,CASSRSWLETQNTEAFF,TGTGCCAGCTCACGCAGCTGGTTAGAAACCCAGAACACTGAAGCTTTCTTT
-,-,TRBJ2-2,TRBV2,CASSWDGTGELFF,TGTGCCAGCAGTTGGGACGGGACCGGGGAGCTGTTTTTT
-,-,TRBJ1-1,TRBV19,CASSIGTVNTEAFF,TGTGCCAGTAGTATAGGGACAGTTAACACTGAAGCTTTCTTT